This entry lists 8 T cell receptor beta chains sequenced from one sample in a study of Graves' ophthalmopathy and Graves' hyperthyroidism. From RNA, the CDR3 regions of TCR beta chains were amplified and sequenced. Scientists carried out first-round RT-PCR using HTBI primers and then a second-round multiplex PCR. TCRdb itself ran the multiplex PCR reads through MiXCR, one entry per CDR3 protein. The sample shows fewer than 600,000 distinct CDR3 sequences, approximately 15% of them seen only once. Sequenced input: blood. The receptors here all came from a woman aged 30 to 39 with Graves' ophthalmopathy.

This clonotype was seen ten or more times. This rearrangement joins TRBV30 to TRBJ2-7, with D unclear. The germline V and J ends were trimmed by 0 bases and 4 bases, with 10 bases remaining between them. Per germline, CDR1 GTSNPN and CDR2 SVGIG (reference sequence). The CDR3 extends over 13 amino acids. This chain's CDR3 is CAWSVHTVYEQYF. In DNA form, the CDR3 reads TGTGCCTGGAGTGTGCACACCGTTTACGAGCAGTACTTC.

The V and J genes are TRBV12-3 or TRBV12-4 and TRBJ2-3; D is uncertain. The CDR3 is 16 amino acids. The ends were cut back, 2 bases at V and 4 bases at J, with 16 bases in the middle. As DNA, the CDR3 is TGTGCCAGCAGTTTATGGCTACCCTCATTCGCAGATACGCAGTATTTT. Translated: CASSLWLPSFADTQYF.

The chain is built from TRBV6-2 or TRBV6-3 and TRBJ1-1; unclear D gene. This CDR3 has 14 residues. Trimming pared 6 bases from V and 9 bases from J, leaving 20 bases between. Germline V gene lookup returns CDR1 MNHEY and CDR2 SVGEGT. CDR3 DNA: TGTGCCAGCAGATACACGGGCGAGGCGCTGAAAGCTTTCTTT. Amino acid sequence: CASRYTGEALKAFF.

This clonotype was seen many times. This sequence joins TRBV12-3 or TRBV12-4 and TRBJ2-5; TRBD2 is a possible D gene (6 bases). This CDR3 comprises 12 residues. The germline V and J ends were trimmed by 8 bases and 7 bases, with 14 bases remaining between them. The CDR3 is CASLSEAGTQYF. The CDR3 coding sequence is TGTGCCAGCTTGTCCGAAGCGGGGACCCAGTACTTC.

This clonotype was detected ten times or more. The CDR3 is CASSFASGGSYEQYF. The CDR3 coding sequence is TGTGCCAGCAGTTTCGCCTCGGGGGGCTCCTACGAGCAGTACTTC. The V and J genes are TRBV27 and TRBJ2-7, with 7 bases lining up with TRBD2. This CDR3 contains 15 residues. The germline gives CDR1 MNHEY, CDR2 SMNVEV (reference sequence). V lost 3 bases and J lost 0; bases outside the gene matches: 5.

This clonotype was seen ten or more times. The chain is built from TRBV3-1 and TRBJ2-5; TRBD2 agrees at 8 bases. Germline loops: CDR1 LGHDT, CDR2 YNNKEL (reference sequence). V gave up 4 bases and J gave up 5 bases; unmatched junction bases: 9. The CDR3 extends over 15 amino acids. The CDR3 coding sequence is TGTGCCAGCAGCCCCCCCCGGGGGGGCGTGGAGACCCAGTACTTC. Amino acids: CASSPPRGGVETQYF.

This clonotype has a handful of counts. The chain combines TRBV7-9 with TRBJ2-2, with TRBD1 matching 8 bases. Germline CDR1 reads SEHNR; CDR2 reads FQNEAQ (reference sequence). The junction had 6 bases not matched to a gene; V was cut back by 5 bases and J by 4 bases. The CDR3 is 15 amino acids. The CDR3 coding sequence is TGTGCCAGCAGCGCTCAGGGGGCGAGCACCGGGGAGCTGTTTTTT. This translates into CASSAQGASTGELFF. Supplemented by reference TRBV7-9 and TRBJ2-2, the full variable domain reads DTGVSQNPRHKITKRGQNVTFRCDPISEHNRLYWYRQTLGQGPEFLTYFQNEAQLEKSRLLSDRFSAERPKGSFSTLEIQRTEQGDSAMYLCASSAQGASTGELFFGEGSRLTVL.

This clonotype has ten or more counts. The chain has TRBV12-3 or TRBV12-4 and TRBJ1-2; possible D gene TRBD1, 5 bases. The CDR3 totals 13 residues. Trimming shortened V by 5 bases and J by 5 bases, and 12 bases separated the two germline ends. The CDR3 is CASSPRVGYGYTF. The CDR3 DNA reads TGTGCCAGCAGTCCCAGGGTAGGTTATGGCTACACCTTC.